Presented here are 5 T cell receptor beta chains from one specimen sequenced in a study of blood T cell repertoires in COVID-19. Clones were sequenced by immunoSEQ multiplex PCR, and TCRdb holds only the in-frame ones, with some missing. The data contain approximately 97,000 clones, 90% of them singletons. The sample was peripheral blood. The source of these receptors is a man aged 55 to 70 with acute or convalescent COVID-19.

The V and J genes are TRBV6-5 and TRBJ1-1, with 7 bases fitting TRBD1. The CDR3 contains 12 residues. Germline V gives CDR1 MNHEY, CDR2 SVGAGI. V dropped 7 bases and J dropped 6; count of bases not matched to a gene: 5. The chain's CDR3 is CASTTGAAEAFF. CDR3 sequence (DNA): TGTGCCAGCACAACAGGGGCAGCTGAAGCTTTCTTT.

The chain is built from TRBV7-9 and TRBJ2-1, with D tentatively TRBD1 (6 bases). Germline CDR1 SEHNR, CDR2 FQNEAQ (reference sequence). CDR3 length: 15 amino acids. With 5 bases removed from V and 0 bases from J, the gap between germline ends came to 11 bases. In DNA, the CDR3 is TGTGCCAGCAGCCCCCGGACAGTCTCCTACAATGAGCAGTTCTTC. It specifies CASSPRTVSYNEQFF.

The chain uses TRBV9 and TRBJ2-7; the D gene is possibly TRBD2 (6 bases). The germline gives CDR1 SGDLS, CDR2 YYNGEE. Trimming shortened V by 4 bases and J by 0 bases, and 14 bases separated the two germline ends. The CDR3 totals 15 residues. Here the CDR3 reads CASSQSPGDSYEQYF. The CDR3 bases are TGTGCCAGCAGCCAGTCACCGGGAGACTCCTACGAGCAGTACTTC.

V usage is TRBV5-1 and J usage is TRBJ2-3, with TRBD2 as a possible D gene (6 bases). The CDR3 sequence is 16 residues long. V was shortened by 3 bases and J by 6 bases, with 20 bases between the two germline ends. CDR1 SGHRS and CDR2 YFSETQ come from the germline V gene. This CDR3 reads CASSSDGTSGADTQYF. The CDR3 bases are TGCGCCAGCAGCTCTGACGGGACTTCAGGTGCGGATACGCAGTATTTT.

The gene calls are TRBV24-1 and TRBJ2-2; TRBD2 is a possible D gene (5 bases). Trimming removed 3 bases from V and 5 bases from J, with 15 bases in between. The CDR3 totals 16 residues. CDR1 is KGHDR and CDR2 is SFDVKD in the germline V gene. The CDR3 loop reads CATSDPDAGETGELFF. DNA for the CDR3: TGTGCCACCAGTGATCCCGACGCCGGGGAAACCGGGGAGCTGTTTTTT.